This TCR beta chain was profiled in a study of control samples from healthy donors and cancer patients. Germline V lookup: CDR1 DFQATT, CDR2 SNEGSKA (reference sequence). This CDR3 has 11 residues. V gave up 2 bases and J gave up 5 bases, with 6 bases separating them. The data were produced by immunoSEQ multiplex PCR, yet TCRdb's version contains in-frame clones alone and is incomplete. In the table there are about 120,000 clones, approximately 90% of which are singletons. This receptor was taken from a woman aged 45-59 years with colorectal cancer. This sequence joins TRBV20-1 and TRBJ2-5, with no clear D. Sequencing input: PBMCs. In DNA, the CDR3 is TGCAGTGCTAGACTATCTGAGACCCAGTACTTC. Protein product: CSARLSETQYF.